In its sample, the clone carrying this TCR beta chain was seen a few times. As yet, its antigen is unknown. This sample was taken from a study of CD8 T cells in ankylosing spondylitis. Study-wide points: Disease-associated clonotypes exhibited CD8+ identity and were relatively infrequent in peripheral blood. From matched ankylosing spondylitis synovial fluid, disease-linked clones were reportedly recovered at significantly enriched levels. Typical of ankylosing spondylitis blood, it appeared, was a TCR beta motif of seven to nine highly homologous variants.

TCRdb redid the calling of the 5' RACE reads with MiXCR, one entry per CDR3 protein. The sample includes fewer than 750,000 distinct CDR3 sequences, over 15% seen only once; the top ten take under 20%. The CDR3 runs 14 residues. Germline lookup yields CDR1 SNHLY and CDR2 FYNNEI. Trimming pared 3 bases from V and 3 bases from J, leaving 8 bases between. This sequence joins TRBV2 and TRBJ2-2; tentatively, D is TRBD1 (5 bases). Sequenced material: blood, either unsorted or a sorted T cell fraction (not recorded which). This sequence was found in a male donor with ankylosing spondylitis. The CDR3 nucleotides read TGTGCCAGCAGTGATTCCAGGGACACCGGGGAGCTGTTTTTT. Residues: CASSDSRDTGELFF.